One sample yielded the 32 T cell receptor beta chains listed below, sequenced in a study of blood T cell repertoires in COVID-19. Sequencing used immunoSEQ multiplex PCR; TCRdb keeps in-frame clones, though not all of them. The table lists more than 60,000 clones, around nine tenths of them singletons. The source material was peripheral blood. Every receptor here comes from an elderly man with COVID-19, enrolled during active disease.

This chain links TRBV15 with TRBJ1-4; D possibly corresponds to TRBD1 (6 bases). Germline V lookup: CDR1 LNHNV, CDR2 YYDKDF (reference sequence). This CDR3 region has 16 residues. Trimming removed 3 bases from V and 8 bases from J, with 19 bases in between. The CDR3 loop is CATSSRDTQEVEKLFF. In nucleotides, the CDR3 is TGTGCCACCAGCAGCCGGGACACACAAGAGGTGGAAAAACTGTTTTTT.

The CDR3 region is CASSDGGVGQYF. In nucleotides, the CDR3 is TGTGCCAGCAGTGACGGGGGGGTCGGGCAGTACTTC. The chain has TRBV6-1 and TRBJ2-7; 8 nucleotides match TRBD2. Germline trimming cut 3 bases from V and 9 bases from J; bases unmatched to any gene: 4. The CDR3 is made up of 12 amino acids. From germline, CDR1 is MNHNS and CDR2 SASEGT.

The V gene is TRBV28, the J gene TRBJ2-1; perhaps TRBD1 as D (6 bases). CDR1 is MDHEN and CDR2 is SYDVKM in the germline V gene. With 6 bases removed from V and 4 bases from J, the gap between germline ends came to 10 bases. This CDR3 comprises 13 residues. CDR3: CASRTDSYNEQFF. The CDR3 DNA is TGTGCCAGCAGGACGGACAGTTACAATGAGCAGTTCTTC.

The chain recombines TRBV3-1 (or the pseudogene TRBV3-2) with TRBJ2-7, with 9 positions matching TRBD2. The CDR3 is 15 residues long. Looked up from germline, CDR1 is LGHDT and CDR2 is YNNKEL (reference sequence). V shed 2 bases, J shed 0 bases, and the junction held 2 bases outside the gene matches. In nucleotides, the CDR3 is TGTGCCAGCAGCCAACTAGCGGGGCTCTCCTACGAGCAGTACTTC. Its protein is CASSQLAGLSYEQYF.

V usage is TRBV7-2 and J usage is TRBJ1-2; a weak D match, TRBD1 (5 bases). Trimming removed 2 bases at V and 1 base at J, with 11 bases between. This CDR3 contains 15 residues. The V gene's germline CDR1 is SGHTA and CDR2 FQGNSA. The CDR3 DNA reads TGTGCCAGCAGCTTAACGGTCGGGGGTAACTATGGCTACACCTTC. Amino acid sequence: CASSLTVGGNYGYTF. Based on the CDR3 plus reference TRBV7-2 and TRBJ1-2, the full variable domain is GAGVSQSPSNKVTEKGKDVELRCDPISGHTALYWYRQSLGQGLEFLIYFQGNSAPDKSGLPSDRFSAERTGGSVSTLTIQRTQQEDSAVYLCASSLTVGGNYGYTFGSGTRLTVV.

The gene calls are TRBV19 and TRBJ1-5, with a possible D match to TRBD1 (5 bases). This CDR3 is 15 amino acids long. Germline CDR1 reads LNHDA; CDR2 reads SQIVND (reference sequence). Trimming removed 0 bases from V and 3 bases from J, with 9 bases in between. CDR3 DNA sequence: TGTGCCAGTAGTATAGACAGGGTGGCCAATCAGCCCCAGCATTTT. Translating it yields CASSIDRVANQPQHF.

This clone was seen once. The chain uses TRBV2 and TRBJ2-3, with a possible D match to TRBD2 (5 bases). Trimming left V 6 bases short and J 0 bases short, with 10 bases between. Germline CDR1 and CDR2: SNHLY and FYNNEI. The CDR3 consists of 14 residues. The CDR3 reads CASRRRGSTDTQYF. CDR3 sequence (DNA): TGTGCCAGCAGAAGACGGGGAAGCACAGATACGCAGTATTTT.

In DNA form, the CDR3 reads TGTGCCAGCAGTGAAGCCGAGGGGCGGGGGTCAGATACGCAGTATTTT. Amino acid sequence: CASSEAEGRGSDTQYF. The chain has TRBV2 and TRBJ2-3; 7 nucleotides agree with TRBD2. The germline V gene has CDR1 SNHLY and CDR2 FYNNEI. V shed 0 bases and J 4 bases; nucleotides not matched to a gene: 7. This CDR3 spans 16 amino acids.

CDR3 DNA: TGCGCCAGCAGCTTGATTGGGACAGCTAATGAAAAACTGTTTTTT. Amino acid sequence: CASSLIGTANEKLFF. The chain combines TRBV5-1 with TRBJ1-4; TRBD1 matches at 7 bases. The CDR3 spans 15 residues. Germline V gene lookup returns CDR1 SGHRS and CDR2 YFSETQ. The V and J ends lost 1 base and 3 bases, in that order; junction bases with no gene match: 3.

This clone was found once. The chain joins TRBV6-6 to TRBJ2-5; 8 bases match TRBD2. V lost 4 bases, J lost 5 bases, and 12 bases stayed unmatched. The CDR3 sequence is 16 residues long. CDR1 is MNHNY, CDR2 SVGAGI, per germline (reference sequence). DNA for the CDR3: TGTGCCAGCAGTTCCTTAGCGGGGAGAGAAATCGAGACCCAGTACTTC. As protein: CASSSLAGREIETQYF.

The chain has TRBV24-1 and TRBJ2-3; 8 bases line up with TRBD1. The CDR3 covers 14 residues. With 9 bases clipped from V and 1 base from J, the junction kept 5 bases outside the gene matches. Germline CDR1 and CDR2: KGHDR and SFDVKD. The CDR3 region is CATQDRGGTDTQYF. The CDR3 region has the DNA TGTGCCACCCAAGACAGGGGAGGCACAGATACGCAGTATTTT.

The V call is TRBV28, the J call TRBJ1-2; possibly TRBD1 for D (5 bases). The V end lost 7 bases, the J end lost 8 bases, and 23 bases lay between the germline ends. This CDR3 region has 15 residues. Germline CDR1 and CDR2: MDHEN and SYDVKM. CDR3 in DNA: TGTGCCAGCACTCTCCTCCCCTGGGGCACCCTGGGCTACACCTTC. Translation: CASTLLPWGTLGYTF.

The sample holds a few counts of this clone. V gene TRBV19 combines with J gene TRBJ1-6; no firm D call. CDR1 and CDR2 from the germline V gene are LNHDA and SQIVND (reference sequence). The ends were cut back, 1 base at V and 8 bases at J, with 3 bases in the middle. The CDR3 loop spans 12 amino acids. DNA for the CDR3: TGTGCCAGTAGTATAGGAGATTCACCCCTCCACTTT. This codes for CASSIGDSPLHF.

J is TRBJ1-5 and V is TRBV5-1, with 9 nucleotides matching TRBD1. The CDR3 consists of 15 residues. Germline V gene data show CDR1 as SGHRS and CDR2 as YFSETQ. V was pared by 4 bases and J by 4 bases, with 6 bases of the junction left unmatched. The CDR3 sequence is CASSKEQGANQPQHF. The CDR3 bases are TGCGCCAGCAGCAAAGAACAGGGGGCAAATCAGCCCCAGCATTTT.

To note about this clone: Sequence at one end of the junction differs from germline and may be a read error. CDR3 sequence: CASNYSGLNYGYTF. CDR3 in DNA: TGTGCCAGCAATTACTCCGGACTTAACTATGGCTACACCTTC. The chain links TRBV6-2 or TRBV6-3 to TRBJ1-2; D is unclear. The CDR3 length is 14 residues. Germline V lookup: CDR1 MNHEY, CDR2 SVGEGT.

The chain employs TRBV2 and TRBJ2-5; D is possibly TRBD2 (6 bases). Germline V gene lookup returns CDR1 SNHLY and CDR2 FYNNEI. With 3 bases removed from V and 7 bases from J, the gap between germline ends came to 12 bases. The CDR3 is made up of 13 amino acids. The CDR3 DNA follows: TGTGCCAGCAGTGAGGAGGGGATCGGGACCCAGTACTTC. The encoded protein is CASSEEGIGTQYF.

The chain has TRBV3-1 (or the pseudogene TRBV3-2) and TRBJ1-1; D perhaps matches TRBD1 (5 bases). V was pared by 3 bases and J by 3 bases, with 17 bases between. Germline CDR1 and CDR2: LGHDT and YNNKEL (reference sequence). The CDR3 is 16 residues long. This CDR3 is CASSHVGTGGYTEAFF. The CDR3 DNA reads as TGTGCCAGCAGCCATGTTGGGACGGGGGGATACACTGAAGCTTTCTTT.

CDR3 DNA sequence: TGTGCCAGCGGGGGCTTTCAAGATTCACCCCTCCACTTT. Translating gives CASGGFQDSPLHF. The chain couples TRBV7-9 to TRBJ1-6; D is possibly TRBD1 (6 bases). CDR1 and CDR2 from the germline V gene are SEHNR and FQNEAQ (reference sequence). There are 13 residues in the CDR3. V lost 8 bases and J 8 bases, leaving 13 bases between the germline ends. Looking up the rest from reference TRBV7-9 and TRBJ1-6 gives the full variable domain: DTGVSQNPRHKITKRGQNVTFRCDPISEHNRLYWYRQTLGQGPEFLTYFQNEAQLEKSRLLSDRFSAERPKGSFSTLEIQRTEQGDSAMYLCASGGFQDSPLHFGNGTRLTVT.

The V gene is TRBV27, the J gene TRBJ2-2; 8 positions match TRBD1. Germline CDR1 is MNHEY and CDR2 is SMNVEV (reference sequence). Trimming at V came to 4 bases and at J to 4 bases, leaving 2 bases not matched to a gene. The CDR3 consists of 14 residues. The CDR3 region has the DNA TGTGCCAGCAGTTGGACAGGGACCACCGGGGAGCTGTTTTTT. Translating gives CASSWTGTTGELFF.

V gene TRBV6-5 combines with J gene TRBJ1-2; 7 bases match TRBD1. CDR1 MNHEY and CDR2 SVGAGI come from the germline V gene. This CDR3 contains 15 residues. Germline trimming cut 6 bases from V and 0 bases from J; bases unmatched to any gene: 7. CDR3 residues: CASRRDRKANYGYTF. CDR3 DNA: TGTGCCAGCAGGCGGGACAGAAAAGCTAACTATGGCTACACCTTC.

Note on this clone: The conserved final phenylalanine or tryptophan is absent from the CDR3, which likely points to a read error. It is unclear where the CDR3 begins or ends on the DNA, so no DNA is shown, and the CDR3 is as TCRdb lists it. The chain employs TRBV24-1 and TRBJ1-2; the tabulated D call, TRBD1, remains unverified against the DNA. Including both end residues, the CDR3 is 8 amino acids long. The germline gives CDR1 KGHDR, CDR2 SFDVKD. CDR3 amino acids: CATSPGHR.

V gene TRBV10-2 combines with J gene TRBJ2-3; 8 bases are shared with TRBD2. Germline CDR1 is WSHSY and CDR2 is SAAADI. This CDR3 has 15 amino acids. V was clipped by 4 bases and J by 1 base; unmatched bases: 4. Written as DNA, the CDR3 is TGCGCCAGCAGTGTTGGAGCGGGAGGCACAGATACGCAGTATTTT. Translation: CASSVGAGGTDTQYF.

The chain links TRBV19 to TRBJ1-6, with D perhaps matching TRBD1 (5 bases). CDR3 length: 15 residues. V lost 5 bases and J 8 bases, leaving 16 bases between the germline ends. From germline, CDR1 is LNHDA and CDR2 SQIVND (reference sequence). The CDR3 is CASSSGRLGDSPLHF. CDR3 bases: TGTGCCAGTAGTTCTGGGAGGTTGGGGGATTCACCCCTCCACTTT.

The V and J genes are TRBV19 and TRBJ2-6; D is perhaps TRBD1 (5 bases). The CDR3 runs 18 residues. Germline V gene lookup returns CDR1 LNHDA and CDR2 SQIVND (reference sequence). Deletions cut 5 bases from V and 1 base from J, with 18 bases between. The CDR3 DNA reads TGTGCCAGTAGTCCAAGACAGATCCACTATTCTGGGGCCAACGTCCTGACTTTC. Its protein is CASSPRQIHYSGANVLTF.

This rearrangement joins TRBV7-2 to TRBJ2-6; D ambiguous. V was cut by 3 bases and J by 4 bases, with 10 bases left in between. This CDR3 has 15 residues. Per the germline V gene, CDR1 is SGHTA and CDR2 is FQGNSA. CDR3 protein: CASSLRGSGANVLTF. The CDR3 bases are TGTGCCAGCAGCTTGCGAGGATCCGGGGCCAACGTCCTGACTTTC.

A single count supports this clone. The chain is built from TRBV10-3 and TRBJ2-1; 13 bases fit TRBD2. The CDR3 totals 15 residues. Germline CDR1 is ENHRY and CDR2 is SYGVKD. V gave up 6 bases and J gave up 5 bases; unmatched junction bases: 4. The chain's CDR3 is CAIRELAGGDNEQFF. The CDR3 DNA is TGTGCCATCAGGGAACTAGCGGGGGGGGACAATGAGCAGTTCTTC.

The chain combines TRBV6-1 with TRBJ1-2; possibly TRBD1 for D (6 bases). V lost 2 bases to trimming and J lost 4 bases, with 14 bases between them. Germline V gene data show CDR1 as MNHNS and CDR2 as SASEGT. The CDR3 spans 15 residues. The CDR3 DNA follows: TGTGCCAGCAGTGAAAGTACCGGGGGGCTCTATGGCTACACCTTC. Amino acids: CASSESTGGLYGYTF.

This sequence joins TRBV7-3 and TRBJ1-6, with 10 bases matching TRBD1. The CDR3 loop spans 15 amino acids. The V gene end was trimmed by 4 bases and the J gene end by 9 bases; junction bases not matched to a gene: 6. Germline CDR1 SGHTA, CDR2 FQGTGA. This chain's CDR3 is CASSSGQGVTSPLHF. In DNA form, the CDR3 reads TGTGCCAGCAGCTCAGGACAGGGGGTTACTTCACCCCTCCACTTT.

The V and J genes are TRBV25-1 and TRBJ2-6; the match to TRBD1 covers 7 bases. Germline loops: CDR1 MGHDK, CDR2 SYGVNS. This CDR3 region has 14 residues. V was clipped by 5 bases and J by 11 bases; unmatched bases: 9. The CDR3 coding sequence is TGTGCCAGCAGTCCGGGGACAGATGTTTACGTCCTGACTTTC. It is translated as CASSPGTDVYVLTF.

The DNA of the CDR3 is TGTGCCAGCAGCTTAGGACAGGGGGGTCTTAATCAGCCCCAGCATTTT. It yields the protein CASSLGQGGLNQPQHF. The chain couples TRBV7-9 to TRBJ1-5; the match to TRBD1 covers 9 bases. V was clipped by 1 base and J by 4 bases; unmatched bases: 5. The CDR3 is 16 amino acids. The germline gives CDR1 SEHNR, CDR2 FQNEAQ (reference sequence).

The chain links TRBV5-5 to TRBJ1-5; D unresolved. Germline V gene data show CDR1 as SGHKS and CDR2 as YYEKEE (reference sequence). The CDR3 contains 13 residues. Trimming cost V 4 bases and J 3 bases, with 8 bases left between them. CDR3 region: CASSRTANQPQHF. In nucleotides, the CDR3 is TGTGCCAGCAGCCGGACTGCCAATCAGCCCCAGCATTTT.

V usage is TRBV19 and J usage is TRBJ1-4; 7 nucleotides line up with TRBD1. Per germline, CDR1 LNHDA and CDR2 SQIVND (reference sequence). V dropped 4 bases and J dropped 1; count of bases not matched to a gene: 6. The length of the CDR3 is 16 residues. CDR3 in DNA: TGTGCCAGTAGTAACCCCAGGGGGAAAACTAATGAAAAACTGTTTTTT. Protein product: CASSNPRGKTNEKLFF.